One and the same sample provided the 10 T cell receptor beta chains below, sequenced in a study of post-analysis software for immune sequencing data. Notes on the study in general: Relative to controls, patients had five TRBV segments at higher frequency, with TRBV5-6, TRBV5-1 and TRBV20-1 among these.

TCR beta cDNA libraries included unique molecular identifiers. MiXCR was run by TCRdb on the PCR reads, yielding one entry per CDR3 protein. The profile covers hundreds of thousands of distinct CDR3 sequences, with just under 30% appearing a single time and 0.5% to 0.6% taken by the ten largest. What these receptors recognize is not known. The sequencing sample was made of blood. All receptors derive from a girl aged 10 to 17 with multiple sclerosis.

The rearrangement joins TRBV2 to TRBJ1-2; D possibly corresponds to TRBD1 (5 bases). The ends were cut back, 0 bases at V and 9 bases at J, with 11 bases in the middle. Germline V CDR1 and CDR2: SNHLY, FYNNEI. The CDR3 has 13 residues. In DNA, the CDR3 is TGTGCCAGCAGTGAAGCGTTAAAGGGGAGCTACACCTTC. It specifies CASSEALKGSYTF.

There are a few counts of this clonotype. The rearrangement uses TRBV20-1 and TRBJ2-1; TRBD2 aligns across 11 bases. Germline values: CDR1 DFQATT, CDR2 SNEGSKA (reference sequence). The CDR3 totals 15 residues. The junction had 7 bases not matched to a gene; V was cut back by 3 bases and J by 6 bases. The CDR3 DNA reads TGCAGTGCTAGTCTGGCTAGCGGGGGGAGCAATGAGCAGTTCTTC. This encodes CSASLASGGSNEQFF.

This clonotype turned up a few times. The chain employs TRBV3-1 and TRBJ2-1; TRBD1 or TRBD2 may be the D gene (5 bases each). The CDR3 has 15 amino acids. In germline, CDR1 is LGHDT, CDR2 YNNKEL (reference sequence). V dropped 4 bases and J dropped 8 bases, with 18 bases sitting between them. The CDR3 DNA is TGTGCCAGCAGCCGGGGGTTCGGGATACAGGATGAGCAGTTCTTC. Encoded protein: CASSRGFGIQDEQFF.

In its sample, this clonotype was seen a few times. This sequence joins TRBV28 and TRBJ2-7, with 10 bases identical to TRBD2. V trimming: 4 bases; J trimming: 2 bases; junction bases outside the gene matches: 17. This CDR3 spans 19 amino acids. CDR1 and CDR2 (germline): MDHEN, SYDVKM. The CDR3 region has the DNA TGTGCCAGCAGTTCGTTACCACCTTGGGCGAGCGGGAGGGCCTACGAGCAGTACTTC. Translation gives CASSSLPPWASGRAYEQYF.

This clonotype was observed a few times. The chain combines TRBV7-2 with TRBJ2-4; 9 bases are shared with TRBD2. V lost 5 bases and J lost 1; bases outside the gene matches: 6. CDR3 size: 16 residues. Germline V gene lookup returns CDR1 SGHTA and CDR2 FQGNSA. Written as DNA, the CDR3 is TGTGCCAGCAGCGGCGCGAGCGGGGGGGCCAAAAACATTCAGTACTTC. This codes for CASSGASGGAKNIQYF.

In this sample, this clonotype turned up a few times. The gene calls are TRBV20-1 and TRBJ1-1; D gene ambiguous. Germline assignment: CDR1 DFQATT and CDR2 SNEGSKA (reference sequence). The CDR3 has 14 residues. The V gene lost 2 bases and the J gene lost 3 bases, with 13 bases spanning the gap. CDR3 bases: TGCAGTGCTAGATTGGGTCTGAGATACACTGAAGCTTTCTTT. Translating it yields CSARLGLRYTEAFF.

V and J are TRBV2 and TRBJ1-4; 7 positions agree with TRBD1. Germline-derived CDR1 and CDR2 are SNHLY and FYNNEI. V dropped 5 bases and J dropped 0; count of bases not matched to a gene: 21. The CDR3 covers 21 residues. CDR3 sequence reads: CASSTPSPADRLPATNEKLFF. The CDR3 DNA sequence: TGTGCCAGCAGTACCCCATCACCTGCGGACAGGCTTCCTGCAACTAATGAAAAACTGTTTTTT. Complete variable domain (other parts from reference TRBV2 and TRBJ1-4): EPEVTQTPSHQVTQMGQEVILRCVPISNHLYFYWYRQILGQKVEFLVSFYNNEISEKSEIFDDQFSVERPDGSNFTLKIRSTKLEDSAMYFCASSTPSPADRLPATNEKLFFGSGTQLSVL.

This clonotype was recorded many times. This chain connects TRBV29-1 to TRBJ2-3, with 14 bases lining up with TRBD2. The germline V gene has CDR1 SQVTM and CDR2 ANQGSEA. This CDR3 region has 15 residues. The junction had 6 bases not matched to a gene; V was cut back by 6 bases and J by 4 bases. The CDR3 DNA follows: TGCAGCGTGGATGGACTAGCGGGAGGCGCAGATACGCAGTATTTT. This translates into CSVDGLAGGADTQYF.

Many counts were recorded for this clonotype. This chain uses TRBV3-1 with TRBJ1-2; D is uncertain. V was clipped by 3 bases and J by 8 bases, with 10 bases between them. This CDR3 comprises 12 residues. Germline-derived CDR1 and CDR2 are LGHDT and YNNKEL (reference sequence). The CDR3 loop reads CASSQGLSGYTF. Here the CDR3 DNA reads TGTGCCAGCAGCCAGGGATTGAGCGGCTACACCTTC.

Comments on this clonotype: A much larger clone lies one base from this, so it may be a read error. V gene TRBV10-3 combines with J gene TRBJ2-1, with TRBD2 as a possible D gene (5 bases). The closer fit of TRBJ2-7 to the DNA end suggests the J call may be wrong. CDR3 size: 14 residues. CDR1 and CDR2 from the germline V gene are ENHRY and SYGVKD. DNA for the CDR3: TGTGCCATCAGTGGACGGGGAGACTACAATGAGCAGTACTTC. This gives the protein CAISGRGDYNEQYF.